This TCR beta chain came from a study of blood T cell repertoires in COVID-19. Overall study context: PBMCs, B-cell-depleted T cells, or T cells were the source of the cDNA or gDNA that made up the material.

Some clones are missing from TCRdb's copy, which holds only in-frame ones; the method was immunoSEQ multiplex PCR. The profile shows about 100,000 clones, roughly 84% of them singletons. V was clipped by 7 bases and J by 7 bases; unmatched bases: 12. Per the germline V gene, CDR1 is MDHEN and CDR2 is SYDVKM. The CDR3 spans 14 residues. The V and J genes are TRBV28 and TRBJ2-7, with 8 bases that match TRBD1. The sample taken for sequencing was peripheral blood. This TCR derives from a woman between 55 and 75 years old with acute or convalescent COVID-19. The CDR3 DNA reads TGTGCCAGCAAGTGGACAGGGCGGAGTGGGGAGCAGTACTTC. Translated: CASKWTGRSGEQYF.